Following are 16 T cell receptor beta chains from one sample sequenced in a study of T-cell reconstitution after alpha-beta-depleted transplantation in children (dated by TCRdb to 2016 to 2017). The treatment or condition label here, explained by the study, means: allogeneic hematopoietic cell transplantation with graft depleted of TCRalphabeta T cells and CD19 B cells. Library prep was done by PCR. Data came from an Illumina HiSeq 2500. Molecular barcoding was employed in the preparation of TCR libraries, with unique molecular identifiers being used to normalize TCRbeta repertoire quantification. TCRdb redid the processing of the public reads, applying fastp at Q25 and MiXCR, and retained in-frame beta chains. Under each unique CDR3 protein, matching rows form one entry showing the most common genes and DNA. The sample has some 200,000 distinct CDR3 sequences on record, just under 6.5% of them singletons. The top ten constitute roughly 4.8% of the sample.

Material: PBMCs, obtained before TCRalphabeta/CD19-depleted stem cell transplant. All receptors derive from a girl under two years old with combined immunodeficiency, due to receive a stem cell transplant.

This clonotype appeared many times. This chain links TRBV3-1 with TRBJ2-1; D is possibly TRBD1 or TRBD2 (6 bases each). The CDR3 has 16 amino acids. V lost 0 bases and J 7 bases, leaving 16 bases between the germline ends. From germline, CDR1 is LGHDT and CDR2 YNNKEL (reference sequence). The CDR3 sequence: CASSQELGQGRNEQFF. CDR3 nucleotide sequence: TGTGCCAGCAGCCAAGAATTGGGGCAGGGGAGGAATGAGCAGTTCTTC.

V usage is TRBV6-5 and J usage is TRBJ2-7; tentative D call: TRBD1 (6 bases). This CDR3 is built from 13 residues. From germline, CDR1 is MNHEY and CDR2 SVGAGI. The ends were cut back, 4 bases at V and 5 bases at J, with 12 bases in the middle. This CDR3 reads CASSLQGWDEQYF. CDR3 in DNA: TGTGCCAGCAGTTTACAGGGTTGGGACGAGCAGTACTTC.

This clonotype has ten or more counts. The CDR3 spells CASSLTAGGSYEQYF. The CDR3 DNA follows: TGTGCCAGCAGCTTAACTGCGGGGGGTTCCTACGAGCAGTACTTC. The chain joins TRBV7-3 to TRBJ2-7; 8 positions match TRBD2. CDR1 SGHTA and CDR2 FQGTGA come from the germline V gene. Trimming at V came to 0 bases and at J to 1 base, leaving 2 bases not matched to a gene. The CDR3 length is 15 residues.

The table lists this clonotype with many counts. In DNA form, the CDR3 reads TGTGCCAGCACTATCTTCAGGGGACCCGTTTACGAGCAGTACTTC. Translating gives CASTIFRGPVYEQYF. The chain couples TRBV28 to TRBJ2-7; the D gene is possibly TRBD1 (6 bases). The ends were cut back, 7 bases at V and 4 bases at J, with 20 bases in the middle. The CDR3 has 15 amino acids. The germline gives CDR1 MDHEN, CDR2 SYDVKM.

This clonotype was recorded many times. This chain joins TRBV14 and TRBJ2-1, with D unresolved. The CDR3 spans 15 residues. CDR1 is SGHDN, CDR2 FVKESK, per germline. V lost 3 bases, J lost 2 bases, and 11 bases lay in between. The CDR3 sequence: CASSQYSITYNEQFF. In nucleotides, the CDR3 is TGTGCCAGCAGCCAGTACTCTATTACCTACAATGAGCAGTTCTTC.

Many counts were recorded for this clonotype. The CDR3 DNA follows: TGTGCCAGCTTTAACAGGGACAAAAACATTCAGTACTTC. It translates to CASFNRDKNIQYF. The V and J genes are TRBV21-1 and TRBJ2-4; whether TRBD1, the table's D call, matches the DNA was not checked. TRBV21-1 is a pseudogene segment. This CDR3 region has 13 residues.

The V call is TRBV2, the J call TRBJ2-1; D may be TRBD2 (5 bases). The V end lost 3 bases, the J end lost 5 bases, and 17 bases lay between the germline ends. Germline CDR1 SNHLY, CDR2 FYNNEI. This CDR3 has 16 residues. This CDR3 is CASSDFREVLNNEQFF. The DNA of the CDR3 is TGTGCCAGCAGTGACTTTCGGGAAGTATTAAACAATGAGCAGTTCTTC.

This clonotype was seen more than once but under ten times. The V and J genes are TRBV3-1 and TRBJ2-1, with TRBD1 matching 10 bases. V trimming: 0 bases; J trimming: 5 bases; junction bases outside the gene matches: 7. The germline V gene has CDR1 LGHDT and CDR2 YNNKEL (reference sequence). This CDR3 is 17 amino acids long. CDR3 sequence: CASSQDGEGTGDNEQFF. The CDR3 DNA reads TGTGCCAGCAGCCAAGATGGGGAAGGGACAGGGGACAATGAGCAGTTCTTC.

This clonotype was found many times. The chain links TRBV28 to TRBJ2-7; the D is unclear. CDR3 length: 15 amino acids. CDR1 and CDR2 (germline): MDHEN, SYDVKM. V dropped 0 bases and J dropped 0 bases, with 9 bases sitting between them. The CDR3 here is CASSLWASPSYEQYF. As DNA, the CDR3 is TGTGCCAGCAGTTTATGGGCCAGCCCCTCCTACGAGCAGTACTTC.

This clonotype has a count of ten or more. The rearrangement uses TRBV6-2 or TRBV6-3 and TRBJ2-7, with 9 bases fitting TRBD1. CDR3 length equals 18 residues. Germline CDR1 and CDR2: MNHEY and SVGEGT. With V trimmed by 2 bases and J by 1 base, 12 bases remained unmatched. For the CDR3, the DNA is TGTGCCAGCAGTTACGATCAGGGACAGGGACGGGTTTCCTACGAGCAGTACTTC. This gives the protein CASSYDQGQGRVSYEQYF.

The table lists this clonotype with many counts. The chain uses TRBV9 and TRBJ2-1; unclear D gene. Germline V gene sequence: CDR1 SGDLS, CDR2 YYNGEE. Trimming took 0 bases from V and 0 from J, leaving 7 bases between them. The CDR3 covers 15 residues. The CDR3 is CASSVGVPSYNEQFF. CDR3 in DNA: TGTGCCAGCAGCGTAGGGGTGCCCTCCTACAATGAGCAGTTCTTC.

The chain carries TRBV5-5 and TRBJ2-3; possible D gene TRBD2, 5 bases. The CDR3 has 15 amino acids. Germline V CDR1 and CDR2: SGHKS, YYEKEE (reference sequence). V was pared by 2 bases and J by 0 bases, with 10 bases between. CDR3 DNA sequence: TGTGCCAGCAGCTTAGCGGTAACTAGCACAGATACGCAGTATTTT. Translation gives CASSLAVTSTDTQYF. The full variable domain, rest sourced from reference TRBV5-5 and TRBJ2-3, is DAGVTQSPTHLIKTRGQQVTLRCSPISGHKSVSWYQQVLGQGPQFIFQYYEKEERGRGNFPDRFSARQFPNYSSELNVNALLLGDSALYLCASSLAVTSTDTQYFGPGTRLTVL.

This clonotype was counted at least ten times. The gene calls are TRBV7-2 and TRBJ2-1, with a tentative D call TRBD2 (7 bases). The ends were cut back, 3 bases at V and 3 bases at J, with 15 bases in the middle. The CDR3 sequence is 16 residues long. The germline CDR1 and CDR2 sequences are SGHTA and FQGNSA. CDR3 sequence (DNA): TGTGCCAGCAGCTTGGGAGGGGGGGAACACTACAATGAGCAGTTCTTC. Encoded protein: CASSLGGGEHYNEQFF. The full variable domain, in which reference TRBV7-2 and TRBJ2-1 provide the parts outside the CDR3, is GAGVSQSPSNKVTEKGKDVELRCDPISGHTALYWYRQSLGQGLEFLIYFQGNSAPDKSGLPSDRFSAERTGGSVSTLTIQRTQQEDSAVYLCASSLGGGEHYNEQFFGPGTRLTVL.

Regarding this clonotype: This may be a read error: a much more frequent sequence differs by one nucleotide. The chain has TRBV7-3 and TRBJ2-1; D might be TRBD2 (5 bases). The length of the CDR3 is 15 residues. The germline CDR1 and CDR2 sequences are SGHTA and FQGTGA. V lost 5 bases, J lost 9 bases, and 20 bases lay in between. CDR3 region: CASSPFSRRGPEQFF. The CDR3 DNA sequence: TGTGCCAGCAGCCCCTTTTCGAGGAGAGGGCCTGAGCAGTTCTTC. Based on the CDR3 plus reference TRBV7-3 and TRBJ2-1, the full variable domain is GAGVSQTPSNKVTEKGKYVELRCDPISGHTALYWYRQSLGQGPEFLIYFQGTGAADDSGLPNDRFFAVRPEGSVSTLKIQRTERGDSAVYLCASSPFSRRGPEQFFGPGTRLTVL.

This clonotype came up many times. The rearrangement joins TRBV7-9 to TRBJ2-5; D is uncertain. The V gene lost 5 bases and the J gene lost 4 bases, with 5 bases spanning the gap. Germline V gives CDR1 SEHNR, CDR2 FQNEAQ (reference sequence). This CDR3 has 11 amino acids. CDR3 nucleotides: TGTGCCAGCAGCCATGGAGAGACCCAGTACTTC. Residues: CASSHGETQYF.

The table lists this clonotype with many counts. V is TRBV7-2 and J is TRBJ2-1; no firm D call. Germline V gene lookup returns CDR1 SGHTA and CDR2 FQGNSA. The CDR3 is 12 residues long. V was pared by 5 bases and J by 9 bases, with 11 bases between. The CDR3 bases are TGTGCCAGCAGCGTACGGGCTGTTGAGCAGTTCTTC. Amino acid sequence: CASSVRAVEQFF. The entire variable domain, with the rest obtained from reference TRBV7-2 and TRBJ2-1, is as follows: GAGVSQSPSNKVTEKGKDVELRCDPISGHTALYWYRQSLGQGLEFLIYFQGNSAPDKSGLPSDRFSAERTGGSVSTLTIQRTQQEDSAVYLCASSVRAVEQFFGPGTRLTVL.